This paragraph reports one T cell receptor beta chain. The antigen is not known. This specimen belongs to a study of STAT5B mutations in CD4+ large granular lymphocyte leukemia. Method: immunoSEQ multiplex PCR; TCRdb's copy keeps in-frame clones and lacks some. The sample carries approximately 20,000 clones, 65% to 80% recorded once. Germline V CDR1 and CDR2: SQVTM, ANQGSEA. The germline V and J ends were trimmed by 7 bases and 10 bases, with 11 bases remaining between them. The length of the CDR3 is 10 residues. The study, taken as a whole, reports: Approximately 25% of private leukemic clonotypes occurred rarely in other patients' non-leukemic repertoires. 8/27 top patient clones versus 2/35 control clones were TRBV06-family.

Sequencing input: CD4+ T cells from blood buffy coats. The TCR sequence derives from a human donor in good health. The chain recombines TRBV29-1 with TRBJ2-1; weak D call: TRBD2 (5 bases). In DNA, the CDR3 is TGCAGCGCTGGGAGTCTGGAGCAGTTCTTC. Translation gives CSAGSLEQFF.